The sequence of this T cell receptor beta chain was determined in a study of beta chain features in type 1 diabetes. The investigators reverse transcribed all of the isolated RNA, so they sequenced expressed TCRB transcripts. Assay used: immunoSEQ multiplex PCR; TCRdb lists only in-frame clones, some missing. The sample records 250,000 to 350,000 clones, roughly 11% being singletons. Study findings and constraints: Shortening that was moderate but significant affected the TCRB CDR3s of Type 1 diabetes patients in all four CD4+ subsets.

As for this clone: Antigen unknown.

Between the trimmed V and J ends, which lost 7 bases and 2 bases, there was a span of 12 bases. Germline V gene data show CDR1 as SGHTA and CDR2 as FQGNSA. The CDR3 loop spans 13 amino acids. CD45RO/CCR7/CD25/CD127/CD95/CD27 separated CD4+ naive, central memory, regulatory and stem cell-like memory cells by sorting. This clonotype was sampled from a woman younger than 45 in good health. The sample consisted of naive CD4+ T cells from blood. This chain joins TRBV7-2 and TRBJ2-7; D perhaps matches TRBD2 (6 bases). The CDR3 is CASIPAGTYEQYF. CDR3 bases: TGTGCCAGCATCCCGGCGGGAACCTACGAGCAGTACTTC.